This T cell receptor beta chain came from a study of blood T cell repertoires in COVID-19. Looking at the study overall: Samples of COVID-19 (acute and convalescent) were obtained from the United States, Italy and Spain. Sample material is recorded as cDNA or gDNA derived from T cells, B-cell-depleted T cells, or PBMCs.

V was pared by 8 bases and J by 2 bases, with 13 bases between. The CDR3 totals 14 residues. Germline loops: CDR1 MNHEY, CDR2 SVGAGI. Under the authors' procedure: Amplifying reference gene primers gave estimates of nucleated cell counts. Libraries were prepared by immunoSEQ multiplex PCR; TCRdb keeps only in-frame clonotypes and omits some of them. The V and J calls and clone size come from that table; D and trimming were worked out from the DNA. The sample records some 70,000 clones, 88% being singletons. Sequenced: peripheral blood. This sequence joins TRBV6-5 and TRBJ1-5; perhaps TRBD1 as D (5 bases). The receptor's source is a woman between 65 and 79 years old with acute or convalescent COVID-19. The CDR3 reads CASEDMNGNQPQHF. The CDR3 DNA is TGTGCCAGCGAGGACATGAACGGCAATCAGCCCCAGCATTTT.